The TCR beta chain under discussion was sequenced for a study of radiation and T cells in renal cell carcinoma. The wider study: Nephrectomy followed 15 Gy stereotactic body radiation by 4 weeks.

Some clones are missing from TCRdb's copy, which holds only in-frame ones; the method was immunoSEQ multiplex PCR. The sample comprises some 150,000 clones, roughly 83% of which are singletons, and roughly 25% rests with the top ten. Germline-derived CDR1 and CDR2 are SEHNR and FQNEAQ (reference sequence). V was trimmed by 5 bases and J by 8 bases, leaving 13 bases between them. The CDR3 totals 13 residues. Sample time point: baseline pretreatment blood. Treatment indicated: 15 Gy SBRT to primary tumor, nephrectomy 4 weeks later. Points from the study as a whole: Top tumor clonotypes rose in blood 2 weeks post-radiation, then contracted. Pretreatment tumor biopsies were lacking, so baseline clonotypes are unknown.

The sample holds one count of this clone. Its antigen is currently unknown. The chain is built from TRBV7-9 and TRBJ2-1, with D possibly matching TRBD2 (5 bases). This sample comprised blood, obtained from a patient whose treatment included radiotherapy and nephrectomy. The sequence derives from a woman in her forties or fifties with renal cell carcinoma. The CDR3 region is CASSPPGLYEQFF. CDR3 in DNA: TGTGCCAGCAGCCCCCCCGGACTGTATGAGCAGTTCTTC. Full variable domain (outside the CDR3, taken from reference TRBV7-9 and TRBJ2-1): DTGVSQNPRHKITKRGQNVTFRCDPISEHNRLYWYRQTLGQGPEFLTYFQNEAQLEKSRLLSDRFSAERPKGSFSTLEIQRTEQGDSAMYLCASSPPGLYEQFFGPGTRLTVL.